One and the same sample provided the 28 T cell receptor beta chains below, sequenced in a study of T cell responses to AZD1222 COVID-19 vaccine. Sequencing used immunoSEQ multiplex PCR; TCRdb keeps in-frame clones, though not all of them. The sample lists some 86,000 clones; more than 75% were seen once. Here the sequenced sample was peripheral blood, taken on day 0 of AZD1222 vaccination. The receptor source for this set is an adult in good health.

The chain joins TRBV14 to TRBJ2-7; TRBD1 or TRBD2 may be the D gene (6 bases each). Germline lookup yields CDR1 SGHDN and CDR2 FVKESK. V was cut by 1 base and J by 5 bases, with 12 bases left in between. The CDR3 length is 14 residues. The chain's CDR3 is CASSQAGAGHEQYF. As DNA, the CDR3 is TGTGCCAGCAGCCAAGCGGGGGCAGGCCACGAGCAGTACTTC.

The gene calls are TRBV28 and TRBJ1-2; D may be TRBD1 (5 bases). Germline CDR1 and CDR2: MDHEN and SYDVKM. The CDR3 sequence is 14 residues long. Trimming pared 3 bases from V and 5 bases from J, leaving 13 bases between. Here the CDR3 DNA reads TGTGCCAGCAGTTTCCAGGGAGGGAAATATGGCTACACCTTC. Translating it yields CASSFQGGKYGYTF.

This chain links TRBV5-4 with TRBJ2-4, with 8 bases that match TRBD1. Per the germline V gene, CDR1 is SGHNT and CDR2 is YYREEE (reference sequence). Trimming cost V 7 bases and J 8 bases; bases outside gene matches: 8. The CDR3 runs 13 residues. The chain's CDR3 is CASAGQDSDIQYF. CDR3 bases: TGTGCCAGCGCGGGACAGGATTCGGACATTCAGTACTTC.

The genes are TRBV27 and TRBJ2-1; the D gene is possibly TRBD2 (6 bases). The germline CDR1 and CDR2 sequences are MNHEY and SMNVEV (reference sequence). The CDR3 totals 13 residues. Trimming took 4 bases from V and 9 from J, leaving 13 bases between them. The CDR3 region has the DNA TGTGCCAGCAGTTCTCTTCGGAGGGCTGAGCAGTTCTTC. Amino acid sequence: CASSSLRRAEQFF.

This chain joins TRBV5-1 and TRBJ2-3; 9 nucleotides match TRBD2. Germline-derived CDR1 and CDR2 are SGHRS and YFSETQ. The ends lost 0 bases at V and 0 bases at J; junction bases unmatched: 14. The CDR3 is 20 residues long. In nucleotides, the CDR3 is TGCGCCAGCAGCTTGGAGGCTAGCGGGACACGTCGCCATAGCACAGATACGCAGTATTTT. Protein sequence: CASSLEASGTRRHSTDTQYF.

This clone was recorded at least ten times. CDR3 loop: CASSPNGWENQPQHF. Here the CDR3 DNA reads TGTGCCAGCAGCCCCAATGGATGGGAGAATCAGCCCCAGCATTTT. The chain uses TRBV5-5 and TRBJ1-5; D is ambiguous. Germline loops: CDR1 SGHKS, CDR2 YYEKEE (reference sequence). There are 15 residues in the CDR3. V was shortened by 4 bases and J by 4 bases, with 15 bases between the two germline ends. Together with reference TRBV5-5 and TRBJ1-5, the CDR3 gives the full variable domain: DAGVTQSPTHLIKTRGQQVTLRCSPISGHKSVSWYQQVLGQGPQFIFQYYEKEERGRGNFPDRFSARQFPNYSSELNVNALLLGDSALYLCASSPNGWENQPQHFGDGTRLSIL.

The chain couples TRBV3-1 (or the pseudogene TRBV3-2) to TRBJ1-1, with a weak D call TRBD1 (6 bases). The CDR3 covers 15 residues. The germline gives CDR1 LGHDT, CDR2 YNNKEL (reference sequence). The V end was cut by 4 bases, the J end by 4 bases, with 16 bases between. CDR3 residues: CASSPDSKVATEAFF. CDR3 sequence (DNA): TGTGCCAGCAGCCCGGACAGTAAGGTTGCCACTGAAGCTTTCTTT.

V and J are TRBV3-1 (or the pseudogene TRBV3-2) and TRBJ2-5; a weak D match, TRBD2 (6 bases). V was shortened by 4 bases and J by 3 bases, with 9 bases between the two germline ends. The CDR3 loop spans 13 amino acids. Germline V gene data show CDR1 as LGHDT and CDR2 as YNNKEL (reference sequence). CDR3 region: CASSPGTEETQYF. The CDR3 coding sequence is TGTGCCAGCAGCCCCGGGACTGAAGAGACCCAGTACTTC.

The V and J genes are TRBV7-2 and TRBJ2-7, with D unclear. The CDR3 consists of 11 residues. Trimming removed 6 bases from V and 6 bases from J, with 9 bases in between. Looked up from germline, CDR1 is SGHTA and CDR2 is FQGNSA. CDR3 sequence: CASSQHVEQYF. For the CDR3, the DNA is TGTGCCAGCAGTCAACATGTCGAGCAGTACTTC.

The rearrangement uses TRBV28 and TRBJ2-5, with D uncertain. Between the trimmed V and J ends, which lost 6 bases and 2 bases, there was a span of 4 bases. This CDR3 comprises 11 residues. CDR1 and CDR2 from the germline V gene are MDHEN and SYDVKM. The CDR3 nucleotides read TGTGCCAGCAGGAGTCAAGAGACCCAGTACTTC. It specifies CASRSQETQYF.

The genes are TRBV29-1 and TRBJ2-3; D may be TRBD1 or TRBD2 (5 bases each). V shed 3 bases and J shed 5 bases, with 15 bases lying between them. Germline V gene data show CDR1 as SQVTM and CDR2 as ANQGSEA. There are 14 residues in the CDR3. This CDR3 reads CSVDEGQGVDTQYF. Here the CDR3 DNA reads TGCAGCGTTGACGAGGGTCAGGGAGTAGATACGCAGTATTTT.

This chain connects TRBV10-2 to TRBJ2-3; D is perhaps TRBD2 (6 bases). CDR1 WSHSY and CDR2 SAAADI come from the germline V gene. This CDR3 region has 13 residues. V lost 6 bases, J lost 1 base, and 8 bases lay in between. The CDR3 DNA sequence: TGCGCCAGCAGCGGGACTGGCACAGATACGCAGTATTTT. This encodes CASSGTGTDTQYF.

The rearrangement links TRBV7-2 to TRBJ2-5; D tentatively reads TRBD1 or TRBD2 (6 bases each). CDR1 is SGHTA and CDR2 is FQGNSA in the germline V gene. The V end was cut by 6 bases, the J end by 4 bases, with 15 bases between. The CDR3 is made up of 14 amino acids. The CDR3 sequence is CASSRRGGRETQYF. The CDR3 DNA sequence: TGTGCCAGCAGTCGGAGAGGGGGGCGAGAGACCCAGTACTTC. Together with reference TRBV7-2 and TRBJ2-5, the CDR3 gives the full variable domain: GAGVSQSPSNKVTEKGKDVELRCDPISGHTALYWYRQSLGQGLEFLIYFQGNSAPDKSGLPSDRFSAERTGGSVSTLTIQRTQQEDSAVYLCASSRRGGRETQYFGPGTRLLVL.

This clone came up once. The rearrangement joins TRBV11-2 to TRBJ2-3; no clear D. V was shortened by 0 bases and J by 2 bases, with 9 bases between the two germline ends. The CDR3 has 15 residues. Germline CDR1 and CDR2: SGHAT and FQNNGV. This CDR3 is CASSLENLVTDTQYF. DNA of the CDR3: TGTGCCAGCAGCTTAGAAAACTTAGTCACAGATACGCAGTATTTT.

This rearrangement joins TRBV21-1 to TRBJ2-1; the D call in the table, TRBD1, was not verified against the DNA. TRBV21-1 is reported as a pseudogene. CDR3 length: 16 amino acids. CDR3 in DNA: TGTGCCAGCAGCAAATACCGACAGGGGACCTACAATGAGCAGTTCTTC. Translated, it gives CASSKYRQGTYNEQFF.

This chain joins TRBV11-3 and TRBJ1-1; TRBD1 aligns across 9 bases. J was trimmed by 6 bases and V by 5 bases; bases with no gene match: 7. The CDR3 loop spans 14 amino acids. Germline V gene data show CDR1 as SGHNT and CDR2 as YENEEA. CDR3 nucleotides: TGTGCCAGCAGCCCCCGACAGGGGGGTTCTGAAGCTTTCTTT. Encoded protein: CASSPRQGGSEAFF.

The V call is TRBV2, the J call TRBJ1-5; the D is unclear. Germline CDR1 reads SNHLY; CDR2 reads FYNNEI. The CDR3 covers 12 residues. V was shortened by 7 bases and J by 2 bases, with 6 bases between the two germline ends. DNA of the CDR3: TGTGCCAGCAACCGGGGCAATCAGCCCCAGCATTTT. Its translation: CASNRGNQPQHF.

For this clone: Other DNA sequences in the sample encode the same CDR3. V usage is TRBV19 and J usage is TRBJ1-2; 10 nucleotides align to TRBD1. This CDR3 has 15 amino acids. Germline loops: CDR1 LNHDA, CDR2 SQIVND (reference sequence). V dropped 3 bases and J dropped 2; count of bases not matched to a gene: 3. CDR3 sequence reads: CASSISGQGNYGYTF. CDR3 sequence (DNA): TGTGCCAGTAGTATTTCGGGACAGGGGAACTATGGCTACACCTTC. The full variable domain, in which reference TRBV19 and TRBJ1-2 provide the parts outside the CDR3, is DGGITQSPKYLFRKEGQNVTLSCEQNLNHDAMYWYRQDPGQGLRLIYYSQIVNDFQKGDIAEGYSVSREKKESFPLTVTSAQKNPTAFYLCASSISGQGNYGYTFGSGTRLTVV.

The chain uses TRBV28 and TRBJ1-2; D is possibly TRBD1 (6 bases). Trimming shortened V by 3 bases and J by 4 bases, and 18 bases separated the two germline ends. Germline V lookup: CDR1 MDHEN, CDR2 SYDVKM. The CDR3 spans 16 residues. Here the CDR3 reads CASSLGGGEITYGYTF. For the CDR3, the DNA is TGTGCCAGCAGTTTGGGCGGGGGCGAGATTACCTATGGCTACACCTTC.

The CDR3 DNA sequence: TGTGCCAGCGGAGTAGTCGGGGGACAGCCCCAGCATTTT. It encodes CASGVVGGQPQHF. This chain joins TRBV27 and TRBJ1-5, with TRBD1 as a possible D gene (5 bases). V lost 8 bases, J lost 7 bases, and 15 bases lay in between. The germline gives CDR1 MNHEY, CDR2 SMNVEV (reference sequence). CDR3 size: 13 residues.

The CDR3 spells CSAWGGLGEQYF. CDR3 nucleotide sequence: TGCAGCGCCTGGGGGGGGCTTGGCGAGCAGTACTTC. The chain employs TRBV29-1 and TRBJ2-7; perhaps TRBD2 as D (7 bases). Germline V gene data show CDR1 as SQVTM and CDR2 as ANQGSEA. The ends were cut back, 7 bases at V and 6 bases at J, with 16 bases in the middle. The CDR3 contains 12 residues.

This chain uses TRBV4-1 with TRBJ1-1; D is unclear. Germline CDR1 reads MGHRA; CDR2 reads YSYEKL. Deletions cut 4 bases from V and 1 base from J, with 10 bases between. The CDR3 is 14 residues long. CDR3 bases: TGCGCCAGCAGCCGACCAACTAAGAACACTGAAGCTTTCTTT. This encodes CASSRPTKNTEAFF.

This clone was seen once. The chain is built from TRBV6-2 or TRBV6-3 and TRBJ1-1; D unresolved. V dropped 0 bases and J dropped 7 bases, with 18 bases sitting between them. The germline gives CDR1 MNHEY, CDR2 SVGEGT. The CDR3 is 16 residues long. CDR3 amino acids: CASSYSDPDGLYEAFF. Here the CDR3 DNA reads TGTGCCAGCAGTTACTCCGACCCTGACGGATTATATGAAGCTTTCTTT.

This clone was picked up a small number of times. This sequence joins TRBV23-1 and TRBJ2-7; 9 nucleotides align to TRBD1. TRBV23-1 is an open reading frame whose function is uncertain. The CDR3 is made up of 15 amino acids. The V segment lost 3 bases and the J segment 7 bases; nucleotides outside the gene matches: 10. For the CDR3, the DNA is TGCGCCAGCAGTCATCCCCGGGACAGGGCAGTAGAGCAGTACTTC. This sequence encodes CASSHPRDRAVEQYF.

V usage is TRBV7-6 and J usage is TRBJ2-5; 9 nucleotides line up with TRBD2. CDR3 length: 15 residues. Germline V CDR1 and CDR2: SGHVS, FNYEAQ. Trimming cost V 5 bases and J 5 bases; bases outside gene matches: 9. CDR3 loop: CASSPPGAGGETQYF. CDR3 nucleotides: TGTGCCAGCAGCCCGCCCGGGGCGGGAGGGGAGACCCAGTACTTC.

CDR3 in DNA: TGTGCCAGCAGCACCGGACTAGTTCTCAACGAGCAGTACTTC. Translated: CASSTGLVLNEQYF. The chain employs TRBV5-8 and TRBJ2-7, with TRBD2 identical over 7 bases. The V segment lost 4 bases and the J segment 5 bases; nucleotides outside the gene matches: 9. Per germline, CDR1 SGHTS and CDR2 YDEGEE. This CDR3 is 14 amino acids long.

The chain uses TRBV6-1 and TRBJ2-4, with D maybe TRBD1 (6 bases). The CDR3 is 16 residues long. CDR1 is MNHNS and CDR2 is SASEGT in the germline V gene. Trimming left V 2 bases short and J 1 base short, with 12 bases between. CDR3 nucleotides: TGTGCCAGCAGTGAAATGAGGGGGTCGGCCAAAAACATTCAGTACTTC. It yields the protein CASSEMRGSAKNIQYF.

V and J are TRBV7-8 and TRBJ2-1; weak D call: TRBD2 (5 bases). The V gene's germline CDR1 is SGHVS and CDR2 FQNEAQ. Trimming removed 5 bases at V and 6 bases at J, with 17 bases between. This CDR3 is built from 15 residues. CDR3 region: CASSPHPTSGNEQFF. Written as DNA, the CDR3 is TGTGCCAGCAGCCCCCACCCAACTAGTGGCAATGAGCAGTTCTTC.